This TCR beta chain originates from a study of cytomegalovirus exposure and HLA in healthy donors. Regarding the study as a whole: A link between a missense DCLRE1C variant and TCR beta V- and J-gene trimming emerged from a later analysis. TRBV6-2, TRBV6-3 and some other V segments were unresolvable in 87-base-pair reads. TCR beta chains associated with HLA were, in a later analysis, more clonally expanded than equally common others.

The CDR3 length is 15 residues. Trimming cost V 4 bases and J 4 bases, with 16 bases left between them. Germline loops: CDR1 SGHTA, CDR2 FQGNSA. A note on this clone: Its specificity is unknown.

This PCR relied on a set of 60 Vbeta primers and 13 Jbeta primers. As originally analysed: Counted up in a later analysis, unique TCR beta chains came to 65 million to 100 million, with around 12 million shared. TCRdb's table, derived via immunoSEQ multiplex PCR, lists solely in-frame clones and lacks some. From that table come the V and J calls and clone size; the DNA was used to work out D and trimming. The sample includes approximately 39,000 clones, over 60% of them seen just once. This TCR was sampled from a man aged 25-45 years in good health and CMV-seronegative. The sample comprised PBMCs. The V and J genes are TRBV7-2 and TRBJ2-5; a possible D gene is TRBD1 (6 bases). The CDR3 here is CASSSQTGISETQYF. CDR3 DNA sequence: TGTGCCAGCAGCTCACAAACAGGGATTTCAGAGACCCAGTACTTC.